These 18 T cell receptor beta chains were sequenced from one sample in a study of cytomegalovirus exposure and HLA in healthy donors. In the PCR, 60 Vbeta and 13 Jbeta primers were used. Only in-frame clones appear in the TCRdb table, and some are missing; sequencing was by immunoSEQ multiplex PCR. The sample comprises some 190,000 clones, about 89% of which are singletons, and about 1.2% rests with the top ten. What was sequenced was PBMCs. These receptor sequences come from a man aged 25-40 years in good health and CMV-seronegative.

This clone was observed many times. This chain links TRBV19 with TRBJ1-2; TRBD1 agrees at 8 bases. The V and J ends lost 1 base and 5 bases, in that order; junction bases with no gene match: 6. The CDR3 covers 15 residues. The germline V gene encodes CDR1 LNHDA and CDR2 SQIVND (reference sequence). The CDR3 loop is CASSIAGQGGYGYTF. CDR3 DNA sequence: TGTGCCAGTAGTATAGCAGGACAGGGCGGGTATGGCTACACCTTC.

This clone was counted only a few times. This chain links TRBV7-9 with TRBJ2-3; 9 bases are shared with TRBD2. The CDR3 consists of 17 residues. The V and J ends lost 5 bases and 6 bases, in that order; junction bases with no gene match: 15. CDR1 is SEHNR and CDR2 is FQNEAQ in the germline V gene (reference sequence). CDR3 sequence (DNA): TGTGCCAGCAGCCTTCGAAGACTAGCGGAGCCTCCGGATACGCAGTATTTT. Amino acids: CASSLRRLAEPPDTQYF.

CDR3: CASSAPGAGQRSFHNEKLFF. The CDR3 region has the DNA TGTGCCAGCAGTGCCCCTGGCGCGGGACAGCGCTCCTTTCATAATGAAAAACTGTTTTTT. The J gene is TRBJ1-4, the V gene TRBV6-1, with 7 bases aligning to TRBD1. Per the germline V gene, CDR1 is MNHNS and CDR2 is SASEGT. The length of the CDR3 is 20 residues. The trim removed 4 bases at V and 4 bases at J, leaving 21 bases unmatched.

This chain connects TRBV4-1 to TRBJ1-3; TRBD1 matches at 8 bases. CDR3 size: 16 residues. The junction had 7 bases not matched to a gene; V was cut back by 4 bases and J by 2 bases. Per the germline V gene, CDR1 is MGHRA and CDR2 is YSYEKL. CDR3 amino acids: CASSLSQGATGNTIYF. For the CDR3, the DNA is TGCGCCAGCAGCCTCTCCCAGGGGGCGACTGGAAACACCATATATTTT.

The chain couples TRBV28 to TRBJ2-7; 7 nucleotides match TRBD1. The CDR3 is 14 amino acids. Trimming removed 3 bases from V and 5 bases from J; junction bases left unmatched: 7. From germline, CDR1 is MDHEN and CDR2 SYDVKM. For the CDR3, the DNA is TGTGCCAGCAGTTTCCAGACAGGGCTCCACGAGCAGTACTTC. It specifies CASSFQTGLHEQYF.

The J gene is TRBJ1-5, the V gene TRBV5-4; tentative D call: TRBD1 (6 bases). The V gene lost 0 bases and the J gene lost 5 bases, with 6 bases spanning the gap. CDR1 and CDR2 (germline): SGHNT, YYREEE (reference sequence). This CDR3 comprises 13 residues. The CDR3 DNA is TGTGCCAGCAGCTTGGCAGGGGATCAGCCCCAGCATTTT. Translating it yields CASSLAGDQPQHF.

This chain joins TRBV11-3 and TRBJ1-2; D call uncertain. Germline CDR1 reads SGHNT; CDR2 reads YENEEA. Trimming took 6 bases from V and 9 from J, leaving 14 bases between them. This CDR3 is 12 amino acids long. The CDR3 sequence: CASSIDGRSYTF. The CDR3 nucleotides read TGTGCCAGCAGTATAGACGGCAGGAGCTACACCTTC.

This chain links TRBV11-2 with TRBJ2-7, with 11 bases that match TRBD2. V lost 6 bases to trimming and J lost 2 bases; unmatched junction nucleotides: 9. Germline values: CDR1 SGHAT, CDR2 FQNNGV. The CDR3 is made up of 16 amino acids. The CDR3, as DNA: TGTGCCAGCAGTCACTATCTAGCGGGGGGCCCCTACGAGCAGTACTTC. The encoded protein is CASSHYLAGGPYEQYF.

The V and J genes are TRBV2 and TRBJ2-5, with D perhaps matching TRBD1 (6 bases). Per germline, CDR1 SNHLY and CDR2 FYNNEI. This CDR3 has 13 residues. V shed 6 bases and J shed 0 bases, with 8 bases lying between them. CDR3 amino acids: CASSGQHQETQYF. Here the CDR3 DNA reads TGTGCCAGCAGCGGACAGCACCAAGAGACCCAGTACTTC.

The rearrangement links TRBV10-2 to TRBJ2-1; TRBD2 matches 13 bases. The CDR3 has 15 residues. Germline CDR1 reads WSHSY; CDR2 reads SAAADI. J lost 6 bases, V lost 6 bases, and 5 bases had no gene match. The CDR3 reads CASRTSGGARNEQFF. The DNA of the CDR3 is TGCGCCAGCAGAACTAGCGGGGGGGCCCGCAATGAGCAGTTCTTC.

This rearrangement joins TRBV6-5 to TRBJ2-2; 7 bases match TRBD2. Germline V CDR1 and CDR2: MNHEY, SVGAGI. J was trimmed by 2 bases and V by 11 bases; bases with no gene match: 8. This CDR3 is built from 14 residues. The CDR3 sequence is CAAQASGNTGELFF. The CDR3 region has the DNA TGTGCCGCACAGGCTAGCGGTAACACCGGGGAGCTGTTTTTT.

The V call is TRBV5-1, the J call TRBJ2-1; TRBD2 matches at 7 bases. The CDR3 has 15 amino acids. Germline V lookup: CDR1 SGHRS, CDR2 YFSETQ. V shed 0 bases, J shed 8 bases, and the junction held 8 bases outside the gene matches. The CDR3 region has the DNA TGCGCCAGCAGCTTGGCGGGCGGGGGAGTGTATGAGCAGTTCTTC. It codes for CASSLAGGGVYEQFF.

The rearrangement links TRBV5-4 to TRBJ2-1; 8 positions agree with TRBD2. The CDR3 contains 15 residues. V was clipped by 3 bases and J by 0 bases; unmatched bases: 2. CDR1 and CDR2 from the germline V gene are SGHNT and YYREEE (reference sequence). The CDR3 region has the DNA TGTGCCAGCAGCTGGAGCGGGGGCTCCTACAATGAGCAGTTCTTC. Its translation is CASSWSGGSYNEQFF. Full variable domain (remainder filled in from reference TRBV5-4 and TRBJ2-1): ETGVTQSPTHLIKTRGQQVTLRCSSQSGHNTVSWYQQALGQGPQFIFQYYREEENGRGNFPPRFSGLQFPNYSSELNVNALELDDSALYLCASSWSGGSYNEQFFGPGTRLTVL.

The chain has TRBV28 and TRBJ2-1; 7 nucleotides agree with TRBD2. The CDR3 totals 14 residues. With V trimmed by 7 bases and J by 0 bases, 3 bases remained unmatched. CDR1 is MDHEN and CDR2 is SYDVKM in the germline V gene. CDR3 region: CASTGGSSYNEQFF. The CDR3 nucleotides read TGTGCCAGCACGGGCGGGAGCTCCTACAATGAGCAGTTCTTC.

The V and J genes are TRBV11-2 and TRBJ2-5; tentatively, D is TRBD2 (7 bases). Germline V gene lookup returns CDR1 SGHAT and CDR2 FQNNGV. The CDR3 is made up of 15 amino acids. Trimming shortened V by 3 bases and J by 2 bases, and 13 bases separated the two germline ends. The CDR3 bases are TGTGCCAGCAGCTTTTGGGGGGGGCCTCAAGAGACCCAGTACTTC. Translating gives CASSFWGGPQETQYF.

The genes are TRBV10-3 and TRBJ1-1; a weak D match, TRBD1 (5 bases). V lost 2 bases to trimming and J lost 5 bases, with 15 bases between them. The CDR3 sequence is 15 residues long. Germline V gives CDR1 ENHRY, CDR2 SYGVKD. CDR3 amino acids: CAISEPHGGRTEAFF. In nucleotides, the CDR3 is TGTGCCATCAGTGAGCCCCATGGGGGGAGAACTGAAGCTTTCTTT.

The rearrangement joins TRBV27 to TRBJ1-2; tentative D call: TRBD1 (6 bases). Trimming took 3 bases from V and 6 from J, leaving 14 bases between them. The CDR3 extends over 14 amino acids. Germline CDR1 is MNHEY and CDR2 is SMNVEV (reference sequence). The CDR3 region has the DNA TGTGCCAGCAGTTTCATAGGACAGATCGATGGCTACACCTTC. It yields the protein CASSFIGQIDGYTF.

This chain uses TRBV5-4 with TRBJ2-5, with 8 positions matching TRBD2. The CDR3 runs 14 residues. J gave up 1 base and V 2 bases, and 1 base lay outside the gene matches. CDR1 SGHNT and CDR2 YYREEE come from the germline V gene (reference sequence). The CDR3 DNA is TGTGCCAGCAGCTTAGCGGGAGTCCAAGAGACCCAGTACTTC. It encodes CASSLAGVQETQYF.